This TCR beta chain was found in a study of CD8+ T cells in alopecia areata. Reverse transcription of extracted RNA yielded cDNA, which provided the sequencing template. Clones were read by immunoSEQ multiplex PCR, and TCRdb kept only the in-frame ones, dropping some. Of under 35,000 clones listed, about 74% are singletons. The sample taken for sequencing was NKG2D-low CD8+ T cells sorted from blood. This TCR was sampled from a human donor with alopecia areata.

The CDR3 nucleotides are TGTGCCAGCAGGATTCAGGGGGCTAACGAGCAGTACTTC. This encodes CASRIQGANEQYF. V gene TRBV7-8 combines with J gene TRBJ2-7; 8 bases agree with TRBD1. This CDR3 is 13 amino acids long. From germline, CDR1 is SGHVS and CDR2 FQNEAQ. With V trimmed by 6 bases and J by 5 bases, 6 bases remained unmatched.